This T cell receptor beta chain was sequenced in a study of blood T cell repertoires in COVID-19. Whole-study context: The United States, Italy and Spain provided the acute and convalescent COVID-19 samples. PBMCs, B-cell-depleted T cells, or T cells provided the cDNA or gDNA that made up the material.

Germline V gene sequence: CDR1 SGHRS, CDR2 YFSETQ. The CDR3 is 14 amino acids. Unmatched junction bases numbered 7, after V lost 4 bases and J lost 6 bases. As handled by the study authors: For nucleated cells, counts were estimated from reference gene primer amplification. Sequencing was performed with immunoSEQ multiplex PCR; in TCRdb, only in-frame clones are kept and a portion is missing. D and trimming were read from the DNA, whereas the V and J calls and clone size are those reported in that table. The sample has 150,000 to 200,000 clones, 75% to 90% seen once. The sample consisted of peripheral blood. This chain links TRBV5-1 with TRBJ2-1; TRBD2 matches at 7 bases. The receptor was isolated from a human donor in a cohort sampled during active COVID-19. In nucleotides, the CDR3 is TGCGCCAGCAGCGGGAGGGGTCTAAGCAATGAGCAGTTCTTC. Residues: CASSGRGLSNEQFF.